This TCR beta chain was profiled in a study of glioma-infiltrating T cells after dendritic cell vaccination. Patients had residual fresh-frozen tumor tissue and more than two years of survival data. This table comes from immunoSEQ multiplex PCR, and its TCRdb copy is limited to in-frame clones, with some not included. The sample gives about 92,000 clones, 80% to 90% of which show up once; roughly 14% is in the top ten. As for this clone: Its antigen is not identified.

General study points: Only a small number of patients had complete blood and tumor samples. No direct clonality-survival link was found; a diverse polyclonal response may matter.

CDR1 is SNHLY, CDR2 FYNNEI, per germline. The CDR3 sequence is 14 residues long. Trimming pared 6 bases from V and 7 bases from J, leaving 15 bases between. The starting material was blood, obtained before dendritic cell vaccination. The chain employs TRBV2 and TRBJ1-4; no clear D gene. The TCR sequence derives from a human donor with glioblastoma. The CDR3: CASRPTEAAEKLFF. The CDR3 DNA is TGTGCCAGCAGGCCTACAGAAGCGGCTGAAAAACTGTTTTTT. Supplemented by reference TRBV2 and TRBJ1-4, the full variable domain reads EPEVTQTPSHQVTQMGQEVILRCVPISNHLYFYWYRQILGQKVEFLVSFYNNEISEKSEIFDDQFSVERPDGSNFTLKIRSTKLEDSAMYFCASRPTEAAEKLFFGSGTQLSVL.